Listed below are T cell receptor beta chains from one sample, sequenced in a study of chemoradiotherapy in HPV16-positive cancers. Profiled with immunoSEQ multiplex PCR; TCRdb holds only in-frame clones, not every one. This table holds about 24,000 clones, approximately 94% found once. The specimen was obtained from a patient who underwent chemoradiotherapy. These TCRs come from a human donor with HPV-associated anogenital cancer. Both conserved end residues are trimmed from each CDR3. Each record gives: V gene, CDR3 protein.

TRBV2,ASTSGAVVNTGELF
TRBV4-3,ASSQDSAFNTGELF
TRBV29-1,SVEGVSASGRARVF
TRBV7-2,ASSLAPGEQY
TRBV28,ASSFFVRHTGELF
TRBV29-1,SVPAGPQTTDTQY
TRBV5-1,ASSLAPAMGTEAF
TRBV5-1,ASSLEAPNTEAF
TRBV6-1,ASTRQGTEHNEQF
TRBV30,AWSVRDRGNSEAF
TRBV9,ASSREEGEKLF
TRBV4-3,ASSQDGGTGELF
TRBV5-4,ASSSQVVVNEQF
TRBV30,AWNLVGQGEQF
TRBV7-9,ASSLASAGPSPLH
TRBV2,ASSPRRGEGEAF
TRBV2,ASRGGNQPQH
TRBV29-1,SVEDWTVGNYGYT
TRBV4-3,ASSRGGSYEQY
TRBV5-1,ASSLGPQGDEQY
TRBV5-1,ASSLVSGRRDNRYGYT
TRBV5-1,ASSLARGLANYGYT
TRBV5-4,ASSPRLAGDTDTQY
TRBV2,ASSAGTGNEQF
TRBV5-4,ASSPAAGPNTEAF
TRBV4-1,ASNAGGQGVTGELF
TRBV4-3,ASSQSVYQSSGNTIY
TRBV4-3,ASSQFTAQETQY
TRBV5-4,ASSSRTADTQY
TRBV28,ASSLQGSTGELF
TRBV6-5,ASSYLGQQNTEAF
TRBV11-2,ASSTGNEQF
TRBV9,ASSVVCLPYEQY